This TCR beta chain was observed in a study of OX40 agonist ivuxolimab in advanced cancers. Concerning the study at large: Ivuxolimab was a fully human IgG2 agonistic monoclonal antibody targeting the costimulatory receptor OX40 (CD134). The paper covers the monotherapy dose-escalation part of the phase I ivuxolimab trial, which included N ≈ 50 patients. Intravenous ivuxolimab was administered to patients every 2 weeks at six dose levels: 0.01, 0.1, 0.3, 1.5, 3 and 10 mg/kg. The purpose of peripheral TCRbeta sequencing was to test whether ivuxolimab changed TCR sequence diversity and led to clonal T-cell expansion. Prior anti-PD-1, anti-PD-L1 or anti-CTLA-4 therapy was permitted, and checkpoint inhibitors had been received by about 37% of dose-escalation patients. The dose-escalation cohort was about 83% male with a mean age of approximately 60 years, ranging from roughly 23 to 79. Of the roughly 51 patients in dose escalation, 19 had hepatocellular carcinoma, roughly 15 had melanoma, 9 had renal cell carcinoma and 9 had head and neck cancer. Partial responses occurred in three dose-escalation patients, of whom one had hepatocellular carcinoma and two had cutaneous melanoma. Broad study findings and their caveats: At doses from 0.1 to 3.0 mg/kg, clonal expansion was seen in both CD4+ and CD8+ blood T cells between baseline and week 6. Low levels of normalized T-cell clonal expansion were also seen in some nonresponding patients. On average, CD8+ T cells showed more expanded clones than CD4+ T cells after ivuxolimab. Which antigens the clonally expanded peripheral T cells were specific for was not determined. In partial responders in the 0.1-3.0 mg/kg groups, normalized peripheral clonal expansion was found to be among the lowest, especially among CD8+ T cells.

Genomic DNA was isolated from the sorted cells so that the TCRbeta CDR3 region could be sequenced. TCRbeta CDR3 regions were sequenced using the immunoSEQ Assay. The source is immuneACCESS, and TCRdb retained only in-frame sequences with V and J called. Part of the clones is not carried over; for the studies checked, unresolved V genes explain less than half of this, and the remainder is unexplained. A total of tens of thousands of clones appear in this sample, more than 70% of them only once. Approximately 7.5% of the sample comes from the top ten. The CDR3 sequence holds 17 residues, the cysteine and phenylalanine included. Only the CDR3 region is kept as DNA, spanning 51 bases read in frame from base 1. The junction shows trimming of 0 bases on V and 1 base on J, and the gene matches do not reach 3 bases of it. CDR1 and CDR2 were assigned from the germline V gene as SGHRS and YFSETQ. A word on this clone: Its binding antigen is unknown. Base qualities are missing; no much larger clone stands one base away.

Patients with a history of autoimmune disease or receiving systemic immunosuppression were excluded from the trial. In every dose cohort, peripheral blood was drawn for TCR sequencing at baseline, cycle 4 day 1, and cycle 7 day 1. Samples came from an open-label, multicenter, first-in-human phase I dose-escalation trial of ivuxolimab. The trial enrolled adults with locally advanced or metastatic head and neck squamous cell, hepatocellular, melanoma or renal cell carcinoma. Before TCR sequencing, CD4+ T cells and CD8+ T cells were sorted from peripheral blood as separate populations. The TCR was taken from an adult with an advanced solid tumor such as melanoma, head and neck, liver or kidney cancer. Recombination connected TRBV5-1 to TRBJ2-2; 10 central nucleotides agree with TRBD2. This specimen was CD4+ or CD8+ T cells sorted from blood, taken in a trial of the OX40 agonist ivuxolimab. The base sequence is TGCGCCAGCAGCTTGGCTAGCGGGAGCCAGAACACCGGGGAGCTGTTTTTT. This yields the protein CASSLASGSQNTGELFF.